This T cell receptor (beta chain) came from a study of cytomegalovirus exposure and HLA in healthy donors. At the level of the study: Earlier, 117 million unique TCR beta sequences were recovered from around 190 million T cells by an analysis. Whole-study results and caveats: CMV serostatus alone was available as immune exposure information. Analysis performed later showed TCR beta chains linked to HLA being more clonally expanded than equally common others.

This CDR3 is 13 amino acids long. CDR1 is LNHDA and CDR2 is SQIVND in the germline V gene (reference sequence). Trimming took 3 bases from V and 5 from J, leaving 8 bases between them. In regard to this clone: The antigen remains unidentified.

Primers: 60 Vbeta forward and 13 Jbeta reverse. TCRdb's copy holds only in-frame clones and misses some; the assay was immunoSEQ multiplex PCR. Among more than 80,000 clones, around 80% were seen once, and the ten largest hold roughly 7.7%. The chain has TRBV19 and TRBJ2-1; no clear D. The material sequenced was PBMCs. The sequence was obtained from a human donor in good health. CDR3 amino acids: CASSMGNNNEQFF. DNA of the CDR3: TGTGCCAGTAGTATGGGCAACAACAATGAGCAGTTCTTC.